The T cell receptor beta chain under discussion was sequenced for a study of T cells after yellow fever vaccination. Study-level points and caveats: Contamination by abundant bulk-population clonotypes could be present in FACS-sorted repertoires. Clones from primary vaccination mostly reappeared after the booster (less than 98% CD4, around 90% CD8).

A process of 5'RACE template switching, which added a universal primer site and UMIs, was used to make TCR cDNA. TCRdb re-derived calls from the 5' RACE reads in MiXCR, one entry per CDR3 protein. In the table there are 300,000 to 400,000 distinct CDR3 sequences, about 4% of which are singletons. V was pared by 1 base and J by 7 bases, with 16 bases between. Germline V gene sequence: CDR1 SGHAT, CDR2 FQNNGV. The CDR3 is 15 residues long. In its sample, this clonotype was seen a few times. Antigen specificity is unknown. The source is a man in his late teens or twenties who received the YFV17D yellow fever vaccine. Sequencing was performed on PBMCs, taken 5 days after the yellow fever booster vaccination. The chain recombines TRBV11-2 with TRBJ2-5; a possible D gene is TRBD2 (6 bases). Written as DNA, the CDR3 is TGTGCCAGCAGCTTAGGGGGCGGACTGGGGGGGACCCAGTACTTC. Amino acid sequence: CASSLGGGLGGTQYF. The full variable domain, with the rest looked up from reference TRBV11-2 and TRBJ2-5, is EAGVAQSPRYKIIEKRQSVAFWCNPISGHATLYWYQQILGQGPKLLIQFQNNGVVDDSQLPKDRFSAERLKGVDSTLKIQPAKLEDSAVYLCASSLGGGLGGTQYFGPGTRLLVL.